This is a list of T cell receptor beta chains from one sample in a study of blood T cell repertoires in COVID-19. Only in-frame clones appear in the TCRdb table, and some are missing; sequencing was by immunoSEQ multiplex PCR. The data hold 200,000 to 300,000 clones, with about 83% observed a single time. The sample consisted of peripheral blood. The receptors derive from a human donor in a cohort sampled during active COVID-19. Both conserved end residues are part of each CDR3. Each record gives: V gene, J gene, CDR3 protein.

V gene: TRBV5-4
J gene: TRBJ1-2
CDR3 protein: CASSSGQKNYGYTF

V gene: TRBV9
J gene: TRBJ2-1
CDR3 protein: CASSVSLTMGLNNEQFF

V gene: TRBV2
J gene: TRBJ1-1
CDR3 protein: CACWDRVVMNTEAFF

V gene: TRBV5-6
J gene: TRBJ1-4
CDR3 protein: CASATGGLPHEKLFF

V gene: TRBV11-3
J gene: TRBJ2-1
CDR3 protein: CASSHDRVSSYNEQFF

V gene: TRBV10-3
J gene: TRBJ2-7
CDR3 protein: CAISEQGYEQYF

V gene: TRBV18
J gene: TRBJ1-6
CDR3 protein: CASSPKQGVASPLHF

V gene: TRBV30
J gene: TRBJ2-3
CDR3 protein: CAWSVFSGGATDTQYF

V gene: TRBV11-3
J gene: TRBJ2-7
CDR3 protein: CASSLDSRDYEQYF

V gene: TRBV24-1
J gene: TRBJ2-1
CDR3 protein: CATSAPTLEQFF

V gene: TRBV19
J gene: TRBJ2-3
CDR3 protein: CASSLRAGADTQYF

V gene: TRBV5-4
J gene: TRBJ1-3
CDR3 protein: CASSGAGPGNTIYF

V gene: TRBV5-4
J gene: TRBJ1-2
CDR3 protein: CASSLYQGYGYTF

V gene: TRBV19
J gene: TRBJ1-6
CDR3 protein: CASKDTPYNSPLHF

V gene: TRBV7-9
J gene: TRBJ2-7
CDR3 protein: CASSFDSYEQYF

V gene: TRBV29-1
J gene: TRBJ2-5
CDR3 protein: CSVRDRATFETQYF

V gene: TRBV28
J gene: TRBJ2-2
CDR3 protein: CASSPLRTSGLYGELFF

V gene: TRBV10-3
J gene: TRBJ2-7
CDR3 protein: CAISESYVTGVRGEQYF

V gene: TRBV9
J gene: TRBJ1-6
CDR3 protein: CASSFGTADNSPLHF

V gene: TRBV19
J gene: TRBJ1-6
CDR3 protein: CASTGGSSYNSPLHF

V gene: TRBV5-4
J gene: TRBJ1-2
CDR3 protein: CASRSGQGYNGYTF

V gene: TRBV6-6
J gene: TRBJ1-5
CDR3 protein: CASRDLGGNGNQPQHF

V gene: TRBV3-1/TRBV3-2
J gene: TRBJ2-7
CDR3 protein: CASSPVQGAADKYF

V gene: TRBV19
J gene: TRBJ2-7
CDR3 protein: CASSADRGLNEQYF

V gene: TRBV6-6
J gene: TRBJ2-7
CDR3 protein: CASSRRTSGEIEQYF

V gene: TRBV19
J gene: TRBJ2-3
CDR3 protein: CASSVSDSSTDTQYF

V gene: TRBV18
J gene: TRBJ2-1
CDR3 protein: CASSPNGGAGNYNEQFF

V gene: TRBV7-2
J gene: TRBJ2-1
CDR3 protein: CASSPRTSGSSNEQFF

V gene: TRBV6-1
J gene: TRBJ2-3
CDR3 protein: CASSESGLAGVDTQYF

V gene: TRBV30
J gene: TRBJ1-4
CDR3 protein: CAWGQVGEKLFF

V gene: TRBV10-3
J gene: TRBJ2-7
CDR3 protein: CAISESQQGPFSYEQYF

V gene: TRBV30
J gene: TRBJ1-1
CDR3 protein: CAWTGENTEAFF

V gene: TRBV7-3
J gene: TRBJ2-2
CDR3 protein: CASSLHMQNTGELFF

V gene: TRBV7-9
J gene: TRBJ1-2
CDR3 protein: CASSLKDRERDGYTF

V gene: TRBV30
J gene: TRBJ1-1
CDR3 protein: CAWRGDRENTEAFF

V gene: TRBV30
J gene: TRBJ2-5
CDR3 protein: CAWSRRETQYF

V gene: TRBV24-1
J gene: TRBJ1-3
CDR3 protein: CEKSGNSSGNTIYF

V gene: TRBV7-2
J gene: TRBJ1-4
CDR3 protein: CASSPRVGGEKLFF

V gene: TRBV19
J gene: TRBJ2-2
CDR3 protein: CASSPHPGQGTGELFF

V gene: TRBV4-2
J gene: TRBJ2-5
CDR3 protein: CASSQEWLEGTQYF

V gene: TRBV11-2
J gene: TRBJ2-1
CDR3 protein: CASSSRLAGIYNEQFF

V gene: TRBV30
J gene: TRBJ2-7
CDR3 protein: CAWSRGLDSYEQYF

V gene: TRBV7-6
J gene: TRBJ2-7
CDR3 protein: CASSLVSGDRPGEQYF

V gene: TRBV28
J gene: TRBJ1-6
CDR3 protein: CASSSPGQGESPLHF

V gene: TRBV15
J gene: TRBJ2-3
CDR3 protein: CATSRVRSLTDTQYF

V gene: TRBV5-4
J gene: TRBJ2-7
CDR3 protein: CASSLDVGELYEQYF

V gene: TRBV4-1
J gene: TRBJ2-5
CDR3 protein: CASSPGRLYRGGQETQYF

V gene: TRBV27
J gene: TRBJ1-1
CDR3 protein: CASARQGGTEAFF

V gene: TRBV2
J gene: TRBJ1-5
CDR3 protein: CASGEQGKDQPQHF

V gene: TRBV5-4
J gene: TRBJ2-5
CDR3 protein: CASSWAGLSQETQYF